These 12 T cell receptor beta chains were sequenced from one sample in a study of cytomegalovirus exposure and HLA in healthy donors. PCR amplification relied on 60 Vbeta primers (plus 13 Jbeta primers). Libraries were prepared by immunoSEQ multiplex PCR; TCRdb keeps only in-frame clonotypes and omits some of them. The table records under 150,000 clones, roughly 77% of them present only once. Sample: PBMCs. These receptors were obtained from a woman aged 40-49 years in good health and CMV-seropositive.

The chain joins TRBV18 to TRBJ2-7; a possible D gene is TRBD1 (5 bases). The CDR3 runs to 15 residues. The V end was cut by 5 bases, the J end by 0 bases, with 14 bases between. Germline V gene sequence: CDR1 KGHSH, CDR2 LQKENI. The CDR3 DNA follows: TGTGCCAGCTCATCCAGGGTTGTGGACTCCTACGAGCAGTACTTC. It is translated as CASSSRVVDSYEQYF.

The chain couples TRBV19 to TRBJ2-7, with 8 bases lining up with TRBD1. Germline V gene lookup returns CDR1 LNHDA and CDR2 SQIVND (reference sequence). Trimming cost V 10 bases and J 1 base; bases outside gene matches: 3. The length of the CDR3 is 12 residues. The CDR3 region is CATGQGSYEQYF. The CDR3 DNA reads TGTGCCACCGGACAGGGATCCTACGAGCAGTACTTC. The full variable domain, completed using reference TRBV19 and TRBJ2-7, is DGGITQSPKYLFRKEGQNVTLSCEQNLNHDAMYWYRQDPGQGLRLIYYSQIVNDFQKGDIAEGYSVSREKKESFPLTVTSAQKNPTAFYLCATGQGSYEQYFGPGTRLTVT.

This chain uses TRBV7-3 with TRBJ1-2; possibly TRBD1 for D (5 bases). Germline V gene data show CDR1 as SGHTA and CDR2 as FQGTGA. The CDR3 length is 17 residues. Trimming cost V 5 bases and J 0 bases, with 19 bases left between them. CDR3: CASSLEGPVLANYGYTF. In DNA, the CDR3 is TGTGCCAGCAGCCTGGAGGGACCAGTCTTGGCTAACTATGGCTACACCTTC.

The V call is TRBV5-1, the J call TRBJ1-2, with 10 bases aligning to TRBD1. This CDR3 has 14 amino acids. With V trimmed by 4 bases and J by 7 bases, 7 bases remained unmatched. Germline V gene lookup returns CDR1 SGHRS and CDR2 YFSETQ. The CDR3 DNA sequence: TGCGCCAGCAGCCCCGAGGGACAGGGGTCTGGCTACACCTTC. Translating gives CASSPEGQGSGYTF.

The chain uses TRBV9 and TRBJ2-2; D might be TRBD1 (6 bases). V shed 0 bases and J shed 4 bases, with 10 bases lying between them. Germline loops: CDR1 SGDLS, CDR2 YYNGEE. The CDR3 length is 15 residues. The CDR3 DNA is TGTGCCAGCAGCGTAGGTGGGGGCCTCACCGGGGAGCTGTTTTTT. Residues: CASSVGGGLTGELFF.

V usage is TRBV15 and J usage is TRBJ1-1; no definite D call. The ends were cut back, 5 bases at V and 6 bases at J, with 16 bases in the middle. This CDR3 region has 14 residues. Germline V gene lookup returns CDR1 LNHNV and CDR2 YYDKDF (reference sequence). CDR3 nucleotides: TGTGCCACCAGCTCCCATAGTCGGAGGGCTGAAGCTTTCTTT. Protein: CATSSHSRRAEAFF.

The chain joins TRBV6-4 to TRBJ1-5, with D maybe TRBD1 (5 bases). The CDR3 extends over 13 amino acids. The V end lost 4 bases, the J end lost 6 bases, and 10 bases lay between the germline ends. In germline, CDR1 is MRHNA, CDR2 SNTAGT. The DNA of the CDR3 is TGTGCCAGCAGTGCCAGGGAAAGTCAGCCCCAGCATTTT. Its translation: CASSARESQPQHF.

There are a few counts of this clone. This chain connects TRBV6-1 to TRBJ1-5; TRBD1 aligns across 9 bases. V shed 6 bases and J 3 bases; nucleotides not matched to a gene: 6. The CDR3 is made up of 15 amino acids. Germline CDR1 reads MNHNS; CDR2 reads SASEGT. The CDR3, as DNA: TGTGCCAGCAGCGTAGGGACAGGGTACAATCAGCCCCAGCATTTT. Protein sequence: CASSVGTGYNQPQHF.

The chain links TRBV5-5 to TRBJ2-7; TRBD1 matches at 7 bases. The CDR3 is 13 amino acids. J lost 2 bases, V lost 3 bases, and 2 bases had no gene match. CDR1 and CDR2 from the germline V gene are SGHKS and YYEKEE (reference sequence). Here the CDR3 DNA reads TGTGCCAGCAGCTGGACAGGAACCTACGAGCAGTACTTC. It specifies CASSWTGTYEQYF.

The V call is TRBV9, the J call TRBJ1-2; 9 bases fit TRBD1. The CDR3 is made up of 17 amino acids. CDR1 and CDR2 from the germline V gene are SGDLS and YYNGEE. V was pared by 3 bases and J by 0 bases, with 9 bases of the junction left unmatched. The CDR3 sequence is CASSGSGTGLPNYGYTF. The CDR3 DNA sequence: TGTGCCAGCAGCGGCTCCGGGACAGGGCTTCCTAACTATGGCTACACCTTC.

The J gene is TRBJ2-5, the V gene TRBV5-6; 8 positions match TRBD1. The CDR3 totals 11 residues. With V trimmed by 4 bases and J by 12 bases, 5 bases remained unmatched. Germline-derived CDR1 and CDR2 are SGHDT and YYEEEE. For the CDR3, the DNA is TGTGCCAGCAGCCAGGGACAGGCCGAGTACTTC. It is translated as CASSQGQAEYF.

The rearrangement joins TRBV30 to TRBJ1-2; 8 nucleotides align to TRBD1. Germline V CDR1 and CDR2: GTSNPN, SVGIG (reference sequence). This CDR3 is 14 amino acids long. Trimming at V came to 5 bases and at J to 8 bases, leaving 13 bases not matched to a gene. The CDR3 loop is CAWVGTGPLVGYTF. CDR3 nucleotides: TGTGCCTGGGTGGGGACAGGCCCGCTTGTAGGCTACACCTTC.